What follows are 12 T cell receptor beta chains derived from one specimen sequenced in a study of OX40 agonist ivuxolimab in advanced cancers. The repertoire was sequenced with immunoSEQ multiplex PCR; TCRdb's copy has only in-frame clones and lacks some. Among tens of thousands of clones listed, approximately 80% were seen once. Sequencing was performed on CD4+ or CD8+ T cells sorted from blood, taken in a trial of the OX40 agonist ivuxolimab. The origin of the receptors is an adult with an advanced solid tumor such as melanoma, head and neck, liver or kidney cancer.

The CDR3 DNA sequence: TGTGCCAGCAGCTTAGAGGGGACTCACACCGGGGAGCTGTTTTTT. Amino acid sequence: CASSLEGTHTGELFF. The V and J genes are TRBV11-3 and TRBJ2-2, with D possibly TRBD2 on 6 matching bases. V was trimmed by 0 bases and J by 3 bases, leaving 8 bases between them. This CDR3 is built from 15 residues. CDR1 and CDR2 (germline): SGHNT, YENEEA.

The chain couples TRBV30 to TRBJ2-7; D perhaps matches TRBD2 (6 bases). The CDR3 has 16 amino acids. V lost 0 bases and J lost 2, with 17 bases in between. CDR1 is GTSNPN and CDR2 is SVGIG in the germline V gene (reference sequence). The CDR3 loop is CAWSVRVTGGAYEQYF. CDR3 DNA sequence: TGTGCCTGGAGTGTACGTGTGACCGGAGGGGCCTACGAGCAGTACTTC.

The V call is TRBV7-9, the J call TRBJ2-7, with D unresolved. V was trimmed by 10 bases and J by 6 bases, leaving 7 bases between them. CDR1 and CDR2 from the germline V gene are SEHNR and FQNEAQ (reference sequence). The CDR3 covers 9 residues. The CDR3 sequence is CATGTEQYF. The CDR3 DNA follows: TGTGCCACAGGTACCGAGCAGTACTTC.

This clone was seen a few times. This sequence joins TRBV28 and TRBJ1-4; D is unclear. Germline CDR1 is MDHEN and CDR2 is SYDVKM. CDR3 length: 14 amino acids. Trimming pared 2 bases from V and 2 bases from J, leaving 6 bases between. The CDR3 DNA reads as TGTGCCAGCAGTTTAGTGGGGACTAATGAAAAACTGTTTTTT. Translating it yields CASSLVGTNEKLFF.

Written as DNA, the CDR3 is TGTGCCAGTAACTCGGGTTCTAGCGGGAGATATACGCAGTATTTT. Amino acid sequence: CASNSGSSGRYTQYF. The chain is built from TRBV19 and TRBJ2-3; TRBD2 aligns across 10 bases. The V segment lost 7 bases and the J segment 7 bases; nucleotides outside the gene matches: 11. Germline V CDR1 and CDR2: LNHDA, SQIVND (reference sequence). The CDR3 covers 15 residues.

This rearrangement joins TRBV30 to TRBJ2-6, with D uncertain. The CDR3 consists of 14 residues. Trimming pared 2 bases from V and 0 bases from J, leaving 5 bases between. The germline gives CDR1 GTSNPN, CDR2 SVGIG (reference sequence). The CDR3 coding sequence is TGTGCCTGGAGTCCTTACTCTGGGGCCAACGTCCTGACTTTC. Its translation is CAWSPYSGANVLTF.

This clone was recorded only once. The V call is TRBV7-2, the J call TRBJ2-5; no definite D call. Germline V lookup: CDR1 SGHTA, CDR2 FQGNSA. CDR3 length: 11 residues. V was cut by 5 bases and J by 1 base, with 2 bases left in between. As DNA, the CDR3 is TGTGCCAGCAGCCGCCAAGAGACCCAGTACTTC. Protein product: CASSRQETQYF.

The chain joins TRBV30 to TRBJ2-1; TRBD2 matches at 11 bases. This CDR3 region has 13 residues. Trimming removed 2 bases from V and 9 bases from J; junction bases left unmatched: 3. CDR1 GTSNPN and CDR2 SVGIG come from the germline V gene (reference sequence). CDR3 sequence (DNA): TGTGCCTGGAGTCCCGGACTAGCGGGTGAGCAGTTCTTC. Translation gives CAWSPGLAGEQFF.

The rearrangement joins TRBV6-1 to TRBJ1-2; the D is unclear. The CDR3 runs 14 residues. V shed 7 bases and J shed 3 bases, with 15 bases lying between them. Germline CDR1 is MNHNS and CDR2 is SASEGT. The CDR3 DNA follows: TGTGCCAGCACTGCCGTGACCGGGGACTATGGCTACACCTTC. Translation: CASTAVTGDYGYTF.

CDR3 sequence reads: CASSRQGVVNQPQHF. The CDR3 DNA reads as TGTGCCAGCAGTCGACAGGGCGTGGTCAATCAGCCCCAGCATTTT. The chain has TRBV28 and TRBJ1-5; 7 nucleotides line up with TRBD1. Losses at the gene ends were 5 bases for V and 3 bases for J; bases not matched to a gene: 7. Germline V lookup: CDR1 MDHEN, CDR2 SYDVKM. This CDR3 comprises 15 residues.

This CDR3 is CASSPGTTDRAGIYGYTF. The CDR3 bases are TGTGCCAGCTCACCGGGCACCACGGACAGGGCGGGGATCTATGGCTACACCTTC. The genes are TRBV18 and TRBJ1-2; 8 bases agree with TRBD1. The ends lost 3 bases at V and 4 bases at J; junction bases unmatched: 16. Germline-derived CDR1 and CDR2 are KGHSH and LQKENI. The CDR3 runs 18 residues.

The J gene is TRBJ1-1, the V gene TRBV19; D remains ambiguous. Germline assignment: CDR1 LNHDA and CDR2 SQIVND (reference sequence). The CDR3 totals 14 residues. Trimming pared 0 bases from V and 1 base from J, leaving 6 bases between. CDR3: CASSIEPSNTEAFF. Written as DNA, the CDR3 is TGTGCCAGTAGTATAGAGCCATCGAACACTGAAGCTTTCTTT.